This passage covers 9 T cell receptor beta chains from one sample sequenced in a study of response to subunit inactivated influenza vaccine. TCRdb processed the RT-PCR reads anew with MiXCR; each CDR3 protein has one entry. The data hold about 580,000 distinct CDR3 sequences, with 12% to 15% observed a single time. The source material was PBMCs from blood, sampled roughly 12 days after vaccination. These receptors came from a man aged 50 to 59 who received an inactivated influenza vaccine.

This chain joins TRBV20-1 and TRBJ1-2, with no clear D. Trimming shortened V by 0 bases and J by 4 bases, and 9 bases separated the two germline ends. Germline CDR1 is DFQATT and CDR2 is SNEGSKA (reference sequence). The CDR3 totals 13 residues. CDR3 in amino acids: CSAREPGTYGYTF. In nucleotides, the CDR3 is TGCAGTGCTAGAGAACCGGGTACCTATGGCTACACCTTC.

This clonotype was seen a few times. CDR3 protein: CSARFHEQFF. CDR3 DNA: TGCAGTGCTAGGTTCCATGAGCAGTTCTTC. V is TRBV20-1 and J is TRBJ2-1; unclear D gene. With 3 bases removed from V and 8 bases from J, the gap between germline ends came to 5 bases. This CDR3 is built from 10 residues. Germline loops: CDR1 DFQATT, CDR2 SNEGSKA (reference sequence).

The rearrangement uses TRBV5-1 and TRBJ2-3, with a tentative D call TRBD1 (5 bases). The CDR3 totals 13 residues. Germline V CDR1 and CDR2: SGHRS, YFSETQ. Trimming left V 4 bases short and J 4 bases short, with 10 bases between. CDR3 nucleotides: TGCGCCAGCAGCATGGCAGGGTCAGATACGCAGTATTTT. This translates into CASSMAGSDTQYF.

V gene TRBV10-3 combines with J gene TRBJ2-3; maybe TRBD1 (5 bases). The CDR3 is 16 amino acids. CDR1 ENHRY and CDR2 SYGVKD come from the germline V gene. V lost 0 bases and J 3 bases, leaving 13 bases between the germline ends. The CDR3 DNA reads TGTGCCATCAGTGAGTCCCAGGGTTTAGGAACAGATACGCAGTATTTT. Translated, it gives CAISESQGLGTDTQYF.

The gene calls are TRBV20-1 and TRBJ1-5; D may be TRBD1 (5 bases). The CDR3 runs 14 residues. V shed 6 bases and J shed 4 bases, with 16 bases lying between them. Germline V gene lookup returns CDR1 DFQATT and CDR2 SNEGSKA (reference sequence). DNA of the CDR3: TGCAGTGCCAGAAAGGGGCCCCTTAATCAGCCCCAGCATTTT. It encodes CSARKGPLNQPQHF.

This clonotype was observed many times. The chain combines TRBV12-3 or TRBV12-4 with TRBJ1-6; D ambiguous. V was shortened by 3 bases and J by 6 bases, with 9 bases between the two germline ends. The CDR3 runs 14 residues. CDR3 amino acids: CASSFGSSNSPLHF. The DNA of the CDR3 is TGTGCCAGCAGTTTTGGCAGCTCTAATTCACCCCTCCACTTT.

This clonotype was recorded at least ten times. The chain is built from TRBV27 and TRBJ2-5; 7 nucleotides match TRBD1. Germline CDR1 reads MNHEY; CDR2 reads SMNVEV (reference sequence). There are 14 residues in the CDR3. J was trimmed by 2 bases and V by 4 bases; bases with no gene match: 4. The CDR3 here is CASSSGQNQETQYF. The DNA of the CDR3 is TGTGCCAGCAGTTCGGGACAGAATCAAGAGACCCAGTACTTC.

At least ten counts were recorded for this clonotype. The chain links TRBV5-1 to TRBJ2-2; the D is unclear. The germline V gene has CDR1 SGHRS and CDR2 YFSETQ. This CDR3 has 15 residues. The ends were cut back, 1 base at V and 4 bases at J, with 11 bases in the middle. CDR3 protein: CASSLPAGPTGELFF. CDR3 nucleotides: TGCGCCAGCAGCTTGCCGGCAGGTCCCACCGGGGAGCTGTTTTTT.

Worth noting for this clonotype: Since the CDR3 does not end with the conserved phenylalanine or tryptophan, this likely comes from a read error. The limits of the CDR3 on the DNA are not certain, so only TCRdb's listed CDR3 is given. CDR3 residues: CASSQGTSGRAL. The rearrangement uses TRBV6-2 or TRBV6-3 and TRBJ2-1; the DNA was not compared with TRBD2, the D call given in the table. Per the germline V gene, CDR1 is MNHEY and CDR2 is SVGEGT. The CDR3 totals 12 residues, both ends included.